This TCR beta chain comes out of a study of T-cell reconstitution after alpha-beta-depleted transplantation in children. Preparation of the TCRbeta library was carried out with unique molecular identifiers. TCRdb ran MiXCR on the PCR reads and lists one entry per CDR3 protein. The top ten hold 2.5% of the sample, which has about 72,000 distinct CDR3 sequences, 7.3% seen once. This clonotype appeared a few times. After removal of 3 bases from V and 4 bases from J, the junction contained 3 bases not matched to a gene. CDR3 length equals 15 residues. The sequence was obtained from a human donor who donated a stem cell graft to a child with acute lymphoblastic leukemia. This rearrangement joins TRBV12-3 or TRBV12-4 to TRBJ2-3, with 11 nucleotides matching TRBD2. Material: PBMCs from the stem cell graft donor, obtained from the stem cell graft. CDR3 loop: CASSLGSGRADTQYF. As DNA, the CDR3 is TGTGCCAGCAGTTTGGGTAGCGGGAGGGCAGATACGCAGTATTTT.